Presented here are 22 T cell receptor beta chains from one specimen sequenced in a study of vaccination and CD4 T cells after COVID-19. These receptors' targets are unknown. The treatment is: approximately 11-day PBMC culture with coronavirus spike peptide pools or control peptides (ViraFEST assay). The collection of CD4+ T cells from the unexposed donor took place before the COVID-19 pandemic (2011-2018). Cultured CD4+ T cell DNA underwent sequencing with the Oncomine TCR Beta short-read assay. TCRdb passed the PCR reads through MiXCR, listing each CDR3 protein once. The sample includes 7,000 or so distinct CDR3 sequences, approximately 38% of them seen just once. Sequencing input: CD4+ T cells from blood, cultured in vitro. These receptors were collected from a human donor in good health.

The chain links TRBV20-1 to TRBJ2-1, with D possibly being TRBD2 (5 bases). Trimming pared 5 bases from V and 4 bases from J, leaving 15 bases between. There are 14 residues in the CDR3. CDR1 is DFQATT and CDR2 is SNEGSKA in the germline V gene (reference sequence). CDR3 DNA sequence: TGCAGTGCTTATACTAGGGATGGATACAATGAGCAGTTCTTC. Encoded protein: CSAYTRDGYNEQFF.

This clonotype was picked up a small number of times. The rearrangement joins TRBV19 to TRBJ1-5; D unclear. The V and J ends lost 3 bases and 3 bases respectively, with 12 bases between them. This CDR3 region has 15 residues. CDR1 and CDR2 from the germline V gene are LNHDA and SQIVND (reference sequence). CDR3 nucleotide sequence: TGTGCCAGTAGTATTCGGGTTAGTCACAATCAGCCCCAGCATTTT. Protein: CASSIRVSHNQPQHF.

In this sample, this clonotype turned up a few times. Written as DNA, the CDR3 is TGTGCCACCAGTGATCCCAAGGGATCCGGGGGCACAGATACGCAGTATTTT. Translated: CATSDPKGSGGTDTQYF. The chain combines TRBV24-1 with TRBJ2-3; TRBD2 might be the D (5 bases). Trimming shortened V by 3 bases and J by 1 base, and 16 bases separated the two germline ends. The CDR3 spans 17 residues. Germline CDR1 is KGHDR and CDR2 is SFDVKD.

A few counts support this clonotype. The chain joins TRBV20-1 to TRBJ2-3; D might be TRBD1 or TRBD2, each matching 5 bases. The CDR3 spans 16 residues. The germline V gene has CDR1 DFQATT and CDR2 SNEGSKA (reference sequence). Trimming removed 2 bases at V and 0 bases at J, with 15 bases between. Written as DNA, the CDR3 is TGCAGTGCTAGAAGGGGAGCTAGGGCTAGCACAGATACGCAGTATTTT. Residues: CSARRGARASTDTQYF.

The chain couples TRBV19 to TRBJ1-1, with D possibly TRBD1 on 5 matching bases. V lost 0 bases and J lost 1, with 9 bases in between. This CDR3 contains 15 residues. The germline V gene encodes CDR1 LNHDA and CDR2 SQIVND (reference sequence). The DNA for the CDR3 is TGTGCCAGTAGTATAGATGGGGCCCAGAACACTGAAGCTTTCTTT. It is translated as CASSIDGAQNTEAFF.

The CDR3: CATSRGGRDSDEQFF. DNA for the CDR3: TGTGCCACCAGCAGAGGCGGACGGGATTCGGATGAGCAGTTCTTC. The chain uses TRBV15 and TRBJ2-1; tentatively, D is TRBD2 (5 bases). The CDR3 covers 15 residues. The V gene's germline CDR1 is LNHNV and CDR2 YYDKDF (reference sequence). The ends were cut back, 1 base at V and 8 bases at J, with 15 bases in the middle.

This clonotype was seen a few times. The V and J genes are TRBV2 and TRBJ2-1, with 9 bases matching TRBD2. The CDR3 has 14 residues. With 7 bases clipped from V and 10 bases from J, the junction kept 11 bases outside the gene matches. Germline CDR1 is SNHLY and CDR2 is FYNNEI. CDR3 in amino acids: CASTSWDSGGEQFF. CDR3 nucleotides: TGTGCCAGCACCTCTTGGGATAGCGGGGGCGAGCAGTTCTTC.

The rearrangement links TRBV7-2 to TRBJ2-7, with 8 nucleotides matching TRBD2. The trim removed 5 bases at V and 3 bases at J, leaving 18 bases unmatched. Looked up from germline, CDR1 is SGHTA and CDR2 is FQGNSA. The CDR3 has 18 amino acids. The CDR3 DNA reads TGTGCCAGCAGCCTACCATCTAGCGGGCCTAAGTTTTTCTACGAGCAGTACTTC. It encodes CASSLPSSGPKFFYEQYF.

The sample holds one count of this clonotype. The gene calls are TRBV5-6 and TRBJ2-5; 7 bases line up with TRBD1. Germline V gene sequence: CDR1 SGHDT, CDR2 YYEEEE. V lost 3 bases, J lost 5 bases, and 4 bases stayed unmatched. This CDR3 is 13 amino acids long. In DNA, the CDR3 is TGTGCCAGCAGCTACGACAGGGTGGAGACCCAGTACTTC. Its translation: CASSYDRVETQYF.

This clonotype has just a few counts. CDR3 region: CSAPISAGSTDTQYF. CDR3 bases: TGCAGTGCTCCCATTTCGGCGGGAAGCACAGATACGCAGTATTTT. The chain couples TRBV20-1 to TRBJ2-3, with D possibly being TRBD2 (6 bases). This CDR3 has 15 residues. Looked up from germline, CDR1 is DFQATT and CDR2 is SNEGSKA (reference sequence). V was trimmed by 5 bases and J by 0 bases, leaving 15 bases between them.

The chain links TRBV20-1 to TRBJ1-5, with TRBD1 identical over 7 bases. The CDR3 runs 16 residues. Per germline, CDR1 DFQATT and CDR2 SNEGSKA (reference sequence). V was pared by 1 base and J by 0 bases, with 6 bases of the junction left unmatched. In DNA form, the CDR3 reads TGCAGTGCTAGAGTCCCCGACAGGGATAGCAATCAGCCCCAGCATTTT. Amino acids: CSARVPDRDSNQPQHF.

This chain uses TRBV14 with TRBJ2-7, with D perhaps TRBD1 or TRBD2 (5 bases each). With 6 bases removed from V and 1 base from J, the gap between germline ends came to 13 bases. Germline V CDR1 and CDR2: SGHDN, FVKESK. The CDR3 has 14 residues. DNA of the CDR3: TGTGCCAGCAGGGGGACGGGCCCTTCCTACGAGCAGTACTTC. It encodes CASRGTGPSYEQYF.

The CDR3 loop is CATSRWGQGTGDNEQFF. The CDR3 nucleotides are TGTGCCACCAGCAGATGGGGGCAGGGAACTGGGGACAATGAGCAGTTCTTC. The J gene is TRBJ2-1, the V gene TRBV15; weak D call: TRBD1 (6 bases). CDR3 length: 17 amino acids. The germline gives CDR1 LNHNV, CDR2 YYDKDF (reference sequence). Trimming stripped 2 bases from V and 5 bases from J, with 19 bases between.

V and J are TRBV20-1 and TRBJ2-3, with 11 nucleotides matching TRBD1. V trimming: 6 bases; J trimming: 5 bases; junction bases outside the gene matches: 10. The CDR3 has 15 amino acids. CDR1 is DFQATT, CDR2 SNEGSKA, per germline (reference sequence). The CDR3 region has the DNA TGCAGTGCCCCACGTAGGACAGGGGGCAGAGATACGCAGTATTTT. Its protein is CSAPRRTGGRDTQYF.

V is TRBV2 and J is TRBJ1-1, with a tentative D call TRBD1 (6 bases). The CDR3 runs 13 residues. V gave up 8 bases and J gave up 3 bases, with 13 bases separating them. Per the germline V gene, CDR1 is SNHLY and CDR2 is FYNNEI. DNA of the CDR3: TGTGCCAGCCTCCGACAGGTCGACACTGAAGCTTTCTTT. Translated: CASLRQVDTEAFF.

This clonotype was seen only a few times. CDR3: CASRPVSVDEKLFF. DNA of the CDR3: TGTGCCAGCAGGCCCGTTTCGGTGGATGAAAAACTGTTTTTT. This chain connects TRBV6-1 to TRBJ1-4; D not resolved. This CDR3 contains 14 residues. Germline loops: CDR1 MNHNS, CDR2 SASEGT. V lost 6 bases and J lost 6, with 14 bases in between.

This clonotype was detected only a few times. This chain joins TRBV7-2 and TRBJ1-1, with 8 bases fitting TRBD1. CDR1 and CDR2 from the germline V gene are SGHTA and FQGNSA. V was pared by 6 bases and J by 1 base, with 13 bases of the junction left unmatched. This CDR3 is built from 17 residues. The chain's CDR3 is CASRLDRDRITNTEAFF. For the CDR3, the DNA is TGTGCCAGCAGACTCGACCGGGACAGGATTACGAACACTGAAGCTTTCTTT.

This clonotype occurred a few times. V usage is TRBV20-1 and J usage is TRBJ1-1; 9 bases are shared with TRBD1. V was clipped by 5 bases and J by 4 bases; unmatched bases: 5. The CDR3 loop spans 13 amino acids. The germline V gene has CDR1 DFQATT and CDR2 SNEGSKA (reference sequence). In DNA, the CDR3 is TGCAGTGCTCTGACAGGGGGTAGCACTGAAGCTTTCTTT. It codes for CSALTGGSTEAFF.

The chain has TRBV29-1 and TRBJ1-1, with a weak D call TRBD1 (5 bases). The germline gives CDR1 SQVTM, CDR2 ANQGSEA. V was cut by 4 bases and J by 0 bases, with 9 bases left in between. CDR3 size: 13 residues. CDR3 nucleotide sequence: TGCAGCGTTGGGGGGTCCCTGAACACTGAAGCTTTCTTT. Translating it yields CSVGGSLNTEAFF.

This clonotype was seen a handful of times. The CDR3 sequence: CATSEGGTGSNQPQHF. The CDR3 DNA follows: TGTGCCACCAGTGAGGGTGGGACAGGCAGCAATCAGCCCCAGCATTTT. The rearrangement links TRBV24-1 to TRBJ1-5; 8 nucleotides match TRBD1. This CDR3 has 16 amino acids. V lost 4 bases to trimming and J lost 1 base; unmatched junction nucleotides: 5. The germline gives CDR1 KGHDR, CDR2 SFDVKD.

The rearrangement links TRBV7-8 to TRBJ2-6; D remains unclear. From germline, CDR1 is SGHVS and CDR2 FQNEAQ. This CDR3 has 14 amino acids. V gave up 4 bases and J gave up 2 bases, with 6 bases separating them. The CDR3 here is CASSSYTGANVLTF. The CDR3 nucleotides are TGTGCCAGCAGCTCTTATACTGGGGCCAACGTCCTGACTTTC.

The chain couples TRBV15 to TRBJ2-3; a weak D match, TRBD2 (5 bases). The CDR3 runs to 15 residues. CDR1 and CDR2 from the germline V gene are LNHNV and YYDKDF (reference sequence). Trimming cost V 0 bases and J 2 bases, with 9 bases left between them. CDR3 sequence: CATSRERVTTDTQYF. The CDR3, as DNA: TGTGCCACCAGCAGAGAGAGGGTTACCACAGATACGCAGTATTTT.